A single sample gave rise to the 25 T cell receptor beta chains below, sequenced in a study of blood T cell repertoires in COVID-19 (dated by TCRdb to 2019 to 2021). The library relied on the immunoSEQ multiplex PCR assay. Entries here come from immuneACCESS through TCRdb and include only in-frame sequences with V and J called. Some clones fail to appear in such tables; in the studies checked, an unresolved V gene covers under half of the shortfall, and the cause of the remainder is unknown. The sample yields 150,000 to 160,000 clones; 84% were counted once. Of the sample, 9.8% is held by the ten largest clones. Sequencing input: peripheral blood. These receptors all stem from a woman between 45 and 60 years old with acute or convalescent COVID-19.

This clone occurred once. This chain's CDR3 is CAIRTRQGANTGELFF. CDR3 in DNA: TGTGCCATCAGGACAAGACAGGGGGCGAACACCGGGGAGCTGTTTTTT. The chain has TRBV10-3 and TRBJ2-2; 9 bases map to TRBD1. V trimming: 6 bases; J trimming: 0 bases; junction bases outside the gene matches: 5. Germline V gene data show CDR1 as ENHRY and CDR2 as SYGVKD. The CDR3 sequence is 16 residues long.

V and J are TRBV29-1 and TRBJ1-1; tentatively, D is TRBD1 (5 bases). The CDR3 spans 14 residues. Germline V gene data show CDR1 as SQVTM and CDR2 as ANQGSEA. Trimming shortened V by 6 bases and J by 4 bases, and 18 bases separated the two germline ends. CDR3 coding DNA: TGCAGCGTGGCGACACTGCAGGGTCTCACTGAAGCTTTCTTT. Translation gives CSVATLQGLTEAFF.

In its sample, this clone was seen a few times. This chain uses TRBV7-9 with TRBJ1-1, with 7 bases that match TRBD1. Germline assignment: CDR1 SEHNR and CDR2 FQNEAQ (reference sequence). Losses at the gene ends were 0 bases for V and 5 bases for J; bases not matched to a gene: 3. The CDR3 is 14 amino acids. The CDR3 sequence: CASSLAGGMTEAFF. CDR3 bases: TGTGCCAGCAGCTTAGCAGGGGGCATGACTGAAGCTTTCTTT.

This clone occurred once. The chain links TRBV6-2 or TRBV6-3 to TRBJ2-5; D not resolved. Trimming removed 0 bases at V and 5 bases at J, with 10 bases between. CDR1 and CDR2 (germline): MNHEY, SVGEGT. This CDR3 comprises 14 residues. The chain's CDR3 is CASSYSGPAETQYF. The CDR3 nucleotides are TGTGCCAGCAGTTACTCTGGGCCGGCCGAGACCCAGTACTTC.

V is TRBV7-2 and J is TRBJ1-5; D is uncertain. The CDR3 is 15 residues long. With 2 bases removed from V and 3 bases from J, the gap between germline ends came to 11 bases. Germline-derived CDR1 and CDR2 are SGHTA and FQGNSA. CDR3 nucleotides: TGTGCCAGCAGCTTATCCAGGTCTATCAATCAGCCCCAGCATTTT. It yields the protein CASSLSRSINQPQHF.

CDR3: CASSLLEGQGQETQYF. The CDR3, as DNA: TGCGCCAGCAGCCTCCTGGAAGGACAGGGGCAAGAGACCCAGTACTTC. The V gene is TRBV5-1, the J gene TRBJ2-5; TRBD1 aligns across 9 bases. This CDR3 has 16 amino acids. CDR1 is SGHRS and CDR2 is YFSETQ in the germline V gene. Germline trimming cut 4 bases from V and 2 bases from J; bases unmatched to any gene: 9.

The gene calls are TRBV2 and TRBJ2-7; TRBD1 agrees at 8 bases. This CDR3 is 19 amino acids long. V gave up 2 bases and J gave up 0 bases; unmatched junction bases: 15. CDR1 and CDR2 from the germline V gene are SNHLY and FYNNEI. The CDR3 loop is CASSERAGQGLATSYEQYF. CDR3 DNA sequence: TGTGCCAGCAGTGAAAGGGCCGGACAGGGATTAGCTACCTCCTACGAGCAGTACTTC.

The rearrangement uses TRBV7-2 and TRBJ1-5, with unresolved D. CDR3 length: 12 residues. CDR1 and CDR2 from the germline V gene are SGHTA and FQGNSA. Trimming left V 5 bases short and J 3 bases short, with 5 bases between. The CDR3, as DNA: TGTGCCAGCAGCCTTAACAATCAGCCCCAGCATTTT. This encodes CASSLNNQPQHF. Full variable domain (rest looked up from reference TRBV7-2 and TRBJ1-5): GAGVSQSPSNKVTEKGKDVELRCDPISGHTALYWYRQSLGQGLEFLIYFQGNSAPDKSGLPSDRFSAERTGGSVSTLTIQRTQQEDSAVYLCASSLNNQPQHFGDGTRLSIL.

This clone was seen once. The chain recombines TRBV27 with TRBJ2-2; D is unclear. The CDR3 is 15 residues long. CDR1 and CDR2 (germline): MNHEY, SMNVEV (reference sequence). V was clipped by 5 bases and J by 1 base, with 11 bases between them. In nucleotides, the CDR3 is TGTGCCAGCAGTCTCTCCTCCTTGAACACCGGGGAGCTGTTTTTT. This sequence encodes CASSLSSLNTGELFF.

The genes are TRBV18 and TRBJ1-2, with a tentative D call TRBD1 (6 bases). The CDR3 runs to 12 residues. V was trimmed by 2 bases and J by 8 bases, leaving 9 bases between them. CDR1 and CDR2 (germline): KGHSH, LQKENI. The CDR3 spells CASSPDDRGYTF. The CDR3 DNA reads TGTGCCAGCTCACCAGATGACAGGGGCTACACCTTC.

This rearrangement joins TRBV5-1 to TRBJ1-2; possible D gene TRBD1, 6 bases. Trimming pared 0 bases from V and 4 bases from J, leaving 13 bases between. The CDR3 is 15 amino acids. The germline V gene has CDR1 SGHRS and CDR2 YFSETQ. The CDR3 DNA is TGCGCCAGCAGCTTGGCCGGGGGGCTAGGCTATGGCTACACCTTC. Residues: CASSLAGGLGYGYTF.

V is TRBV19 and J is TRBJ2-3, with TRBD2 matching over 14 bases. CDR1 and CDR2 (germline): LNHDA, SQIVND (reference sequence). Losses at the gene ends were 9 bases for V and 5 bases for J; bases not matched to a gene: 19. The CDR3 is 19 amino acids. CDR3 DNA sequence: TGTGCCAGCTCAAACCCCCCGGGGACTAGCGGGAGCGTTGTAGATACGCAGTATTTT. Translation: CASSNPPGTSGSVVDTQYF.

The chain recombines TRBV5-1 with TRBJ1-2, with 8 bases matching TRBD1. The CDR3 has 15 amino acids. Germline loops: CDR1 SGHRS, CDR2 YFSETQ. V lost 0 bases to trimming and J lost 7 bases; unmatched junction nucleotides: 8. CDR3 DNA sequence: TGCGCCAGCAGCTTGGAACAGGGGGTTTCGGGTGGCTACACCTTC. This gives the protein CASSLEQGVSGGYTF.

The chain carries TRBV7-2 and TRBJ2-1; 10 bases are shared with TRBD2. In germline, CDR1 is SGHTA, CDR2 FQGNSA. Trimming took 5 bases from V and 1 from J; bases not matched to a gene: 2. CDR3 length: 15 amino acids. CDR3 loop: CASSPTSGSYNEQFF. The CDR3 DNA sequence: TGTGCCAGCAGCCCGACTAGCGGGTCCTACAATGAGCAGTTCTTC.

The V gene is TRBV2, the J gene TRBJ2-1, with D tentatively TRBD2 (6 bases). From germline, CDR1 is SNHLY and CDR2 FYNNEI. This CDR3 contains 16 residues. Trimming removed 4 bases at V and 4 bases at J, with 17 bases between. CDR3 in amino acids: CASSVGGGLIYNEQFF. DNA of the CDR3: TGTGCCAGCAGTGTCGGGGGAGGACTTATTTACAATGAGCAGTTCTTC.

The J gene is TRBJ2-1, the V gene TRBV14, with TRBD2 matching over 10 bases. This CDR3 region has 17 residues. V lost 4 bases, J lost 4 bases, and 10 bases stayed unmatched. CDR1 is SGHDN, CDR2 FVKESK, per germline. CDR3 sequence (DNA): TGTGCCAGCAGCCCCCCGGGACTAGCGCGATATTACAATGAGCAGTTCTTC. This sequence encodes CASSPPGLARYYNEQFF.

The chain recombines TRBV7-9 with TRBJ1-1; 8 nucleotides line up with TRBD1. The CDR3 runs 13 residues. Germline CDR1 is SEHNR and CDR2 is FQNEAQ (reference sequence). V dropped 5 bases and J dropped 4; count of bases not matched to a gene: 3. CDR3: CASSVTGGTEAFF. In nucleotides, the CDR3 is TGTGCCAGCAGCGTCACAGGGGGCACTGAAGCTTTCTTT.

The chain combines TRBV18 with TRBJ1-4, with D possibly being TRBD1 (5 bases). Germline V lookup: CDR1 KGHSH, CDR2 LQKENI. Between the trimmed V and J ends, which lost 3 bases and 3 bases, there was a span of 17 bases. The CDR3 runs 17 residues. Here the CDR3 reads CASSPSSPTASNEKLFF. For the CDR3, the DNA is TGTGCCAGCTCACCGTCCAGCCCGACAGCATCTAATGAAAAACTGTTTTTT.

The chain uses TRBV7-2 and TRBJ2-1, with TRBD2 as a possible D gene (5 bases). The ends were cut back, 2 bases at V and 0 bases at J, with 8 bases in the middle. Looked up from germline, CDR1 is SGHTA and CDR2 is FQGNSA. This CDR3 comprises 15 residues. The CDR3 reads CASSLSGSSYNEQFF. In DNA, the CDR3 is TGTGCCAGCAGCTTAAGTGGGAGCTCCTACAATGAGCAGTTCTTC.

In its sample, this clone was seen once. The chain employs TRBV28 and TRBJ1-5; 8 bases fit TRBD1. Germline loops: CDR1 MDHEN, CDR2 SYDVKM. The ends lost 6 bases at V and 6 bases at J; junction bases unmatched: 10. The CDR3 extends over 15 amino acids. The CDR3 reads CASRWTGRGFQPQHF. The CDR3 DNA reads as TGTGCCAGCAGGTGGACAGGGAGGGGGTTTCAGCCCCAGCATTTT. The full variable domain, with the rest looked up from reference TRBV28 and TRBJ1-5, is DVKVTQSSRYLVKRTGEKVFLECVQDMDHENMFWYRQDPGLGLRLIYFSYDVKMKEKGDIPEGYSVSREKKERFSLILESASTNQTSMYLCASRWTGRGFQPQHFGDGTRLSIL.

V gene TRBV19 combines with J gene TRBJ2-2; 14 positions agree with TRBD2. Per the germline V gene, CDR1 is LNHDA and CDR2 is SQIVND (reference sequence). CDR3 length: 17 amino acids. The junction had 3 bases not matched to a gene; V was cut back by 5 bases and J by 1 base. The CDR3 nucleotides are TGTGCCAGTAGTTTGACTAGCGGGAGGGTGAACACCGGGGAGCTGTTTTTT. Its protein product is CASSLTSGRVNTGELFF.

V and J are TRBV28 and TRBJ2-5; 12 positions match TRBD2. V shed 3 bases, J shed 6 bases, and the junction held 11 bases outside the gene matches. CDR1 is MDHEN, CDR2 SYDVKM, per germline. The CDR3 covers 17 residues. The CDR3 protein is CASSFPTTSGSFKTQYF. CDR3 DNA sequence: TGTGCCAGCAGTTTCCCCACGACTAGCGGGAGTTTTAAGACCCAGTACTTC.

This chain connects TRBV19 to TRBJ1-1; D is possibly TRBD1 (5 bases). Trimming took 6 bases from V and 4 from J, leaving 21 bases between them. Germline-derived CDR1 and CDR2 are LNHDA and SQIVND (reference sequence). The CDR3 loop spans 16 amino acids. CDR3 region: CASRHPLRGKGTEAFF. Here the CDR3 DNA reads TGTGCCAGTAGACACCCACTAAGGGGTAAGGGCACTGAAGCTTTCTTT. Drawing the rest from reference TRBV19 and TRBJ1-1, the complete variable domain is DGGITQSPKYLFRKEGQNVTLSCEQNLNHDAMYWYRQDPGQGLRLIYYSQIVNDFQKGDIAEGYSVSREKKESFPLTVTSAQKNPTAFYLCASRHPLRGKGTEAFFGQGTRLTVV.

This chain uses TRBV7-2 with TRBJ1-2; no definite D call. This CDR3 contains 14 residues. V was cut by 3 bases and J by 4 bases, with 12 bases left in between. Germline loops: CDR1 SGHTA, CDR2 FQGNSA. CDR3 coding DNA: TGTGCCAGCAGCTTGATGCGGGCTGGCTATGGCTACACCTTC. Its translation is CASSLMRAGYGYTF. The variable domain in full, completed from reference TRBV7-2 and TRBJ1-2, reads GAGVSQSPSNKVTEKGKDVELRCDPISGHTALYWYRQSLGQGLEFLIYFQGNSAPDKSGLPSDRFSAERTGGSVSTLTIQRTQQEDSAVYLCASSLMRAGYGYTFGSGTRLTVV.

The chain links TRBV19 to TRBJ1-1; D call uncertain. The CDR3 spans 14 residues. Trimming took off 1 base at V and 2 bases at J, with 8 bases between the two ends. Germline V CDR1 and CDR2: LNHDA, SQIVND (reference sequence). CDR3 sequence reads: CASSIVGYNTEAFF. Here the CDR3 DNA reads TGTGCCAGTAGTATAGTCGGGTACAACACTGAAGCTTTCTTT.